This T cell receptor (beta chain) comes out of a study of spatial heterogeneity in lung cancer. Study-level background: More beta-chain than alpha-chain sequences were consistently detected.

TCRdb analysed the 5' RACE reads with MiXCR anew, one entry per CDR3 protein. Among about 21,000 distinct CDR3 sequences listed, approximately 5.8% were seen once. The ends lost 4 bases at V and 2 bases at J; junction bases unmatched: 8. Germline V lookup: CDR1 KGHDR, CDR2 SFDVKD. The CDR3 runs to 17 residues. The time point here: sample taken at primary tumor resection. Whole RNA, isolated from tumor, nontumor lung or frozen PBMC, was sequenced without prior sorting. This clonotype has a count of ten or more. This TCR was recovered from a male donor with early-stage non-small cell lung cancer. The starting material was PBMCs, obtained at surgery. V usage is TRBV24-1 and J usage is TRBJ2-1, with 9 positions matching TRBD2. CDR3 protein: CATSDQPIAGAYNEQFF. The CDR3 DNA reads as TGTGCCACCAGTGACCAGCCCATAGCGGGGGCCTACAATGAGCAGTTCTTC.